One sample yielded the 30 T cell receptor beta chains listed below, sequenced in a study of blood T cell repertoires in COVID-19. Data came from immunoSEQ multiplex PCR; TCRdb stores just in-frame clones and leaves some out. The profile shows 45,000 or so clones, about nine tenths of them singletons. Sequencing was performed on peripheral blood. These receptors were obtained from an elderly woman with active COVID-19.

The rearrangement links TRBV19 to TRBJ2-7, with D tentatively TRBD1 (6 bases). V was clipped by 4 bases and J by 1 base, with 14 bases between them. CDR3 length: 15 amino acids. Germline-derived CDR1 and CDR2 are LNHDA and SQIVND (reference sequence). In DNA, the CDR3 is TGTGCCAGTAGTAACACACGGACAGCATCCTACGAGCAGTACTTC. As protein: CASSNTRTASYEQYF.

The chain recombines TRBV28 with TRBJ2-7; 8 bases fit TRBD2. CDR1 and CDR2 from the germline V gene are MDHEN and SYDVKM. V was clipped by 5 bases and J by 0 bases; unmatched bases: 6. This CDR3 comprises 15 residues. The CDR3 nucleotides are TGTGCCAGCAGTCCCCGGGGGGGGGCCTCCTACGAGCAGTACTTC. This codes for CASSPRGGASYEQYF.

The chain recombines TRBV6-2 or TRBV6-3 with TRBJ1-5; D is perhaps TRBD1 (5 bases). CDR1 is MNHEY and CDR2 is SVGEGT in the germline V gene. Trimming removed 4 bases at V and 4 bases at J, with 14 bases between. This CDR3 spans 15 amino acids. The CDR3 spells CASSLGGGGNQPQHF. The CDR3 region has the DNA TGTGCCAGCAGTTTGGGAGGCGGGGGTAATCAGCCCCAGCATTTT.

This chain connects TRBV6-2 or TRBV6-3 to TRBJ2-3; 9 bases are shared with TRBD2. The CDR3 extends over 14 amino acids. With 6 bases clipped from V and 2 bases from J, the junction kept 3 bases outside the gene matches. CDR1 is MNHEY and CDR2 is SVGEGT in the germline V gene. The CDR3 region is CASSLAGATDTQYF. CDR3 nucleotides: TGTGCCAGCAGCTTAGCGGGGGCCACAGATACGCAGTATTTT.

The gene calls are TRBV3-1 (or the pseudogene TRBV3-2) and TRBJ2-7; a possible D gene is TRBD2 (6 bases). CDR1 is LGHDT, CDR2 YNNKEL, per germline (reference sequence). The germline V and J ends were trimmed by 1 base and 1 base, with 11 bases remaining between them. The CDR3 has 15 residues. CDR3 DNA sequence: TGTGCCAGCAGCCAAGGCCGGAGGGGATCCTACGAGCAGTACTTC. Translated, it gives CASSQGRRGSYEQYF.

V usage is TRBV19 and J usage is TRBJ2-1; D not resolved. Germline V CDR1 and CDR2: LNHDA, SQIVND (reference sequence). There are 16 residues in the CDR3. V was shortened by 5 bases and J by 0 bases, with 14 bases between the two germline ends. The CDR3 DNA sequence: TGTGCCAGTAGTCCCTCGGGTGCGAGCTCCTACAATGAGCAGTTCTTC. The encoded protein is CASSPSGASSYNEQFF.

The chain has TRBV6-1 and TRBJ1-2; TRBD1 agrees at 9 bases. Germline values: CDR1 MNHNS, CDR2 SASEGT. This CDR3 is built from 16 residues. J was trimmed by 7 bases and V by 4 bases; bases with no gene match: 13. CDR3 amino acids: CASSAGPGQGYGGYTF. The CDR3 bases are TGTGCCAGCAGTGCAGGTCCGGGACAGGGTTACGGTGGCTACACCTTC.

The V and J genes are TRBV28 and TRBJ1-5, with D unclear. The V end was cut by 5 bases, the J end by 8 bases, with 10 bases between. The CDR3 totals 12 residues. Looked up from germline, CDR1 is MDHEN and CDR2 is SYDVKM. The CDR3: CASSPSGKPQHF. CDR3 coding DNA: TGTGCCAGCAGTCCCTCGGGGAAGCCCCAGCATTTT. The full variable domain, in which reference TRBV28 and TRBJ1-5 provide the parts outside the CDR3, is DVKVTQSSRYLVKRTGEKVFLECVQDMDHENMFWYRQDPGLGLRLIYFSYDVKMKEKGDIPEGYSVSREKKERFSLILESASTNQTSMYLCASSPSGKPQHFGDGTRLSIL.

J is TRBJ2-5 and V is TRBV7-3, with D possibly TRBD2 on 6 matching bases. Germline-derived CDR1 and CDR2 are SGHTA and FQGTGA. The CDR3 extends over 14 amino acids. V gave up 5 bases and J gave up 5 bases, with 15 bases separating them. The CDR3 loop is CASSPLGGRETQYF. In DNA, the CDR3 is TGTGCCAGCAGCCCCCTCGGAGGGCGGGAGACCCAGTACTTC.

This chain links TRBV29-1 with TRBJ1-2; TRBD1 is a possible D gene (5 bases). The CDR3 sequence is 10 residues long. V lost 5 bases and J lost 8, with 9 bases in between. Germline V gene data show CDR1 as SQVTM and CDR2 as ANQGSEA. CDR3: CSVIDRGYTF. CDR3 DNA: TGCAGCGTTATTGACAGAGGCTACACCTTC.

The chain uses TRBV3-1 (or the pseudogene TRBV3-2) and TRBJ2-3, with a possible D match to TRBD1 (6 bases). V gave up 3 bases and J gave up 4 bases, with 8 bases separating them. The CDR3 is 13 amino acids. CDR1 is LGHDT and CDR2 is YNNKEL in the germline V gene (reference sequence). Here the CDR3 reads CASSHNRADTQYF. The CDR3 nucleotides read TGTGCCAGCAGCCATAACAGGGCAGATACGCAGTATTTT.

The J gene is TRBJ2-7, the V gene TRBV14; D not resolved. Trimming pared 0 bases from V and 4 bases from J, leaving 4 bases between. The length of the CDR3 is 12 residues. The V gene's germline CDR1 is SGHDN and CDR2 FVKESK. The CDR3 region has the DNA TGTGCCAGCAGCCAAGACTTTTACGAGCAGTACTTC. It encodes CASSQDFYEQYF.

This chain connects TRBV5-5 to TRBJ1-3; a weak D match, TRBD1 (5 bases). This CDR3 has 16 residues. The V gene lost 3 bases and the J gene lost 5 bases, with 18 bases spanning the gap. From germline, CDR1 is SGHKS and CDR2 YYEKEE (reference sequence). The CDR3 DNA reads TGTGCCAGCAGCTCGGACCAGGGTGGTACTAGAAACACCATATATTTT. Encoded protein: CASSSDQGGTRNTIYF.

This chain connects TRBV4-3 to TRBJ1-1, with D tentatively TRBD1 (5 bases). V shed 4 bases and J shed 0 bases, with 12 bases lying between them. From germline, CDR1 is LGHNA and CDR2 YSLEER. The CDR3 contains 15 residues. The CDR3 spells CASSRQGLLNTEAFF. The CDR3, as DNA: TGCGCCAGCAGCCGCCAGGGACTCTTGAACACTGAAGCTTTCTTT.

V is TRBV10-1 and J is TRBJ2-2, with TRBD2 matching over 8 bases. The J segment lost 4 bases and the V segment lost 6 bases, leaving 4 bases of the junction unmatched. Per the germline V gene, CDR1 is WNHNN and CDR2 is SYGVQD (reference sequence). This CDR3 spans 14 amino acids. Written as DNA, the CDR3 is TGCGCCAGCAGCCGACTAGCGTCCACCGGGGAGCTGTTTTTT. This gives the protein CASSRLASTGELFF.

The genes are TRBV28 and TRBJ1-6; 10 bases are shared with TRBD1. The germline gives CDR1 MDHEN, CDR2 SYDVKM. V gave up 6 bases and J gave up 7 bases; unmatched junction bases: 12. The CDR3 covers 17 residues. CDR3 region: CASSSLGSGQGNSPLHF. The CDR3 region has the DNA TGTGCCAGCAGCAGTTTGGGTTCGGGACAGGGGAATTCACCCCTCCACTTT.

The table lists this clone with a count of one. J is TRBJ1-3 and V is TRBV9; perhaps TRBD1 as D (5 bases). The ends were cut back, 5 bases at V and 4 bases at J, with 10 bases in the middle. Germline CDR1 SGDLS, CDR2 YYNGEE. There are 13 residues in the CDR3. The CDR3 sequence: CASSIGVGNTIYF. The CDR3 nucleotides read TGTGCCAGCAGTATAGGGGTCGGAAACACCATATATTTT.

The chain has TRBV6-5 and TRBJ1-2; a weak D match, TRBD1 (6 bases). Germline CDR1 and CDR2: MNHEY and SVGAGI. The V end lost 0 bases, the J end lost 8 bases, and 13 bases lay between the germline ends. This CDR3 is 14 amino acids long. The CDR3 protein is CASSYSIGGRGYTF. CDR3 DNA sequence: TGTGCCAGCAGTTACTCGATCGGGGGGCGAGGCTACACCTTC.

J is TRBJ1-2 and V is TRBV10-3; D is ambiguous. Trimming left V 6 bases short and J 0 bases short, with 14 bases between. In germline, CDR1 is ENHRY, CDR2 SYGVKD. The CDR3 contains 15 residues. Written as DNA, the CDR3 is TGTGCCATCAGGAAGGACGGGATCTCTAACTATGGCTACACCTTC. Protein product: CAIRKDGISNYGYTF.

For the CDR3, the DNA is TGTGCCTGGAGTGTACTGAGTGGGCCTTACACAGATACGCAGTATTTT. Its translation is CAWSVLSGPYTDTQYF. V is TRBV30 and J is TRBJ2-3; no firm D call. Trimming pared 0 bases from V and 2 bases from J, leaving 15 bases between. This CDR3 has 16 amino acids. Germline V gives CDR1 GTSNPN, CDR2 SVGIG (reference sequence).

The chain uses TRBV6-2 or TRBV6-3 and TRBJ2-2; 8 bases match TRBD2. This CDR3 has 17 residues. V gave up 0 bases and J gave up 5 bases; unmatched junction bases: 8. Germline-derived CDR1 and CDR2 are MNHEY and SVGEGT. CDR3 sequence reads: CASSYSLGGAETGELFF. DNA of the CDR3: TGTGCCAGCAGTTACTCACTCGGGGGGGCCGAAACCGGGGAGCTGTTTTTT.

This clone showed up just once. CDR3 nucleotides: TGTGCCTGGAGTTGGCTAGCGAGTCAAGAGACCCAGTACTTC. Translation: CAWSWLASQETQYF. V and J are TRBV30 and TRBJ2-5; maybe TRBD2 (6 bases). With 2 bases removed from V and 2 bases from J, the gap between germline ends came to 12 bases. Germline lookup yields CDR1 GTSNPN and CDR2 SVGIG (reference sequence). CDR3 length equals 14 residues.

This sequence joins TRBV27 and TRBJ2-7; D remains ambiguous. The CDR3 length is 14 residues. Germline V CDR1 and CDR2: MNHEY, SMNVEV (reference sequence). V dropped 4 bases and J dropped 3 bases, with 13 bases sitting between them. CDR3 nucleotide sequence: TGTGCCAGCAGTTATCGCGGTCCTGTCTACGAGCAGTACTTC. Translation: CASSYRGPVYEQYF.

The rearrangement joins TRBV7-8 to TRBJ2-4, with 7 bases aligning to TRBD1. Germline V gene data show CDR1 as SGHVS and CDR2 as FQNEAQ. There are 14 residues in the CDR3. The J segment lost 2 bases and the V segment lost 5 bases, leaving 3 bases of the junction unmatched. The CDR3 region is CASSQGDPKNIQYF. DNA for the CDR3: TGTGCCAGCAGCCAGGGGGACCCCAAAAACATTCAGTACTTC.

The chain is built from TRBV28 and TRBJ1-1; D gene unclear. V was cut by 3 bases and J by 10 bases, with 18 bases left in between. The CDR3 has 14 amino acids. The germline CDR1 and CDR2 sequences are MDHEN and SYDVKM. The CDR3 protein is CASSLPFGARGAFF. DNA of the CDR3: TGTGCCAGCAGTTTGCCCTTTGGTGCCCGGGGAGCTTTCTTT.

The gene calls are TRBV6-5 and TRBJ2-1, with a tentative D call TRBD1 (5 bases). The germline gives CDR1 MNHEY, CDR2 SVGAGI. This CDR3 comprises 11 residues. The germline V and J ends were trimmed by 6 bases and 7 bases, with 7 bases remaining between them. CDR3 sequence (DNA): TGTGCCAGCAGCCGGACAAATGAGCAGTTCTTC. Its translation is CASSRTNEQFF.

The chain joins TRBV6-5 to TRBJ2-5, with 10 nucleotides matching TRBD1. Trimming removed 6 bases from V and 7 bases from J; junction bases left unmatched: 11. The CDR3 totals 15 residues. Germline CDR1 MNHEY, CDR2 SVGAGI. The chain's CDR3 is CASRPRDRGLGTQYF. DNA of the CDR3: TGTGCCAGCAGACCCCGGGACAGGGGACTTGGGACCCAGTACTTC.

This chain uses TRBV7-9 with TRBJ1-1, with 10 bases matching TRBD1. J lost 8 bases, V lost 4 bases, and 7 bases had no gene match. The CDR3 covers 14 residues. CDR1 SEHNR and CDR2 FQNEAQ come from the germline V gene (reference sequence). CDR3 protein: CASSSPGTGAEAFF. CDR3 DNA sequence: TGTGCCAGCAGCTCACCCGGGACAGGGGCCGAAGCTTTCTTT.

This chain connects TRBV10-3 to TRBJ1-1; 11 bases align to TRBD1. CDR1 is ENHRY and CDR2 is SYGVKD in the germline V gene. V lost 6 bases and J lost 3; bases outside the gene matches: 3. The CDR3 has 14 amino acids. The CDR3 here is CAIRGTGGDTEAFF. The CDR3 DNA sequence: TGTGCCATCAGAGGGACAGGGGGAGACACTGAAGCTTTCTTT.

This chain connects TRBV2 to TRBJ2-5; 7 bases line up with TRBD2. The germline V gene has CDR1 SNHLY and CDR2 FYNNEI. The length of the CDR3 is 16 residues. Losses at the gene ends were 7 bases for V and 3 bases for J; bases not matched to a gene: 14. CDR3 sequence reads: CASIRRGLVKEETQYF. CDR3 bases: TGTGCCAGCATAAGGCGAGGACTAGTTAAGGAAGAGACCCAGTACTTC.